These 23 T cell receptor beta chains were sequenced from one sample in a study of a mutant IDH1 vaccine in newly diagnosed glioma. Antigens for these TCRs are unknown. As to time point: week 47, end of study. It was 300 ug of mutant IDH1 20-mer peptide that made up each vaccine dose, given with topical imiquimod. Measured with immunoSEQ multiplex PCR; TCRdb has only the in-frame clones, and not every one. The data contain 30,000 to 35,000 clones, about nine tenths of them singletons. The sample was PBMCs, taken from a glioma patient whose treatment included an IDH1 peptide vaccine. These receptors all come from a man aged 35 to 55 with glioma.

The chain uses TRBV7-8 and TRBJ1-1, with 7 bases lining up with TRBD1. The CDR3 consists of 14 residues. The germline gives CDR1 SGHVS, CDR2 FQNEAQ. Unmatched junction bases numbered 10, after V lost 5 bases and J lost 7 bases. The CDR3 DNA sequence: TGTGCCAGCAGCCTCGGGACAGCCTTACTTGAAGCTTTCTTT. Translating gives CASSLGTALLEAFF.

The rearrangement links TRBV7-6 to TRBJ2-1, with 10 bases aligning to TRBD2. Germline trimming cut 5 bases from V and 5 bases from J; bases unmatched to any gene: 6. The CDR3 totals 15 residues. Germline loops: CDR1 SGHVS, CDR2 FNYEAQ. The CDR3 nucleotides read TGTGCCAGCAGCCCTGGGACTAGCGTCCACAATGAGCAGTTCTTC. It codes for CASSPGTSVHNEQFF.

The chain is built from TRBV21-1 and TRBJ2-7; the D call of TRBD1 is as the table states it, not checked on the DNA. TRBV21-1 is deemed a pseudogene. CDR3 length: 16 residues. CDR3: CASNKPPVRFPYEQYF. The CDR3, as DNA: TGTGCCAGCAACAAACCTCCGGTCAGGTTTCCCTACGAGCAGTACTTC.

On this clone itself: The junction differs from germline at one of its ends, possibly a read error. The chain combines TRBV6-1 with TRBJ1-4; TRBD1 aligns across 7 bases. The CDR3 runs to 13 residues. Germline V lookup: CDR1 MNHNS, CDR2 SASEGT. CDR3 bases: TGTGCCAGCAGGGAGACGGGACAGACGTTGGGGTCTTTT. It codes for CASRETGQTLGSF.

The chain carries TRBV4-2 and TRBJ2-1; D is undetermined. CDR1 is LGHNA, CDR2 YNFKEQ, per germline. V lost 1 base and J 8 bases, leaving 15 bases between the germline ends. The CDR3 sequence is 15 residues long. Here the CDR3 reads CASSQGPISRDEQFF. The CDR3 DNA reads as TGTGCCAGCAGCCAAGGCCCCATCAGTCGGGATGAGCAGTTCTTC.

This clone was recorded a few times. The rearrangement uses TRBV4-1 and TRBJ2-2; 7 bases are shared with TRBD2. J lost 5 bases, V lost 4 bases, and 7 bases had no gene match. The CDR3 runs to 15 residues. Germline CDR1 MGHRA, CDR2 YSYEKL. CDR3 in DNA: TGCGCCAGCAGCCGCGGACTAGACACAACCGGGGAGCTGTTTTTT. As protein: CASSRGLDTTGELFF.

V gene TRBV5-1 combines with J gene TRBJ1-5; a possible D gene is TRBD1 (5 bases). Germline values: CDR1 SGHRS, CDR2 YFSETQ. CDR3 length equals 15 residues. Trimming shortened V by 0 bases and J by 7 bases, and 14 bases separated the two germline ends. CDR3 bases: TGCGCCAGCAGCTTGGGTTCAGGGAGGAGGCAGCCCCAGCATTTT. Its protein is CASSLGSGRRQPQHF.

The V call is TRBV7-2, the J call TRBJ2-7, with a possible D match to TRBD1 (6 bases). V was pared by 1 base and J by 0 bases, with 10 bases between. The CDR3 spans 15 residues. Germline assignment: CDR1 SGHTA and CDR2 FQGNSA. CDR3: CASSLVQGISYEQYF. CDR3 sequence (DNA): TGTGCCAGCAGCTTAGTGCAGGGGATCTCCTACGAGCAGTACTTC. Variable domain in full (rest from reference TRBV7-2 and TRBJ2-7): GAGVSQSPSNKVTEKGKDVELRCDPISGHTALYWYRQSLGQGLEFLIYFQGNSAPDKSGLPSDRFSAERTGGSVSTLTIQRTQQEDSAVYLCASSLVQGISYEQYFGPGTRLTVT.

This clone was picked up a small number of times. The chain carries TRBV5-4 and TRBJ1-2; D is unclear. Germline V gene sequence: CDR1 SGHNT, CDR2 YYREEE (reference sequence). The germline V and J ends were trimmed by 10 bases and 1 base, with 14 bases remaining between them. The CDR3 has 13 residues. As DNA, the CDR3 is TGTGCCGGGAGGGATCTGGGTAACTATGGCTACACCTTC. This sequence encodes CAGRDLGNYGYTF.

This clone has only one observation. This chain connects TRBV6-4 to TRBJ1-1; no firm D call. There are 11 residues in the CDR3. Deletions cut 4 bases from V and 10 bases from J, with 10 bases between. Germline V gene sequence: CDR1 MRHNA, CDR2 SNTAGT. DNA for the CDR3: TGTGCCAGCAGTGGGCCCTCTGGAGCTTTCTTT. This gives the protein CASSGPSGAFF.

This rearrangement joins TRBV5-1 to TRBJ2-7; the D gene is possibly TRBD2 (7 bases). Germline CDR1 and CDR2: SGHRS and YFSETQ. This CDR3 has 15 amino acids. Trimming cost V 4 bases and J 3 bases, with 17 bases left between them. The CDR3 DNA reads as TGCGCCAGCAGCCTCTCAACGGGGGGCCACTACGAGCAGTACGTC. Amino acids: CASSLSTGGHYEQYV.

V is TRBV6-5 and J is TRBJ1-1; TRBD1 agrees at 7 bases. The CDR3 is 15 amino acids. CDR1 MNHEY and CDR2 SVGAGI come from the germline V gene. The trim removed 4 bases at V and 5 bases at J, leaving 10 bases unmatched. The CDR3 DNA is TGTGCCAGCAGTTGGATGGAGGGGGCAGGGACTGAAGCTTTCTTT. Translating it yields CASSWMEGAGTEAFF.

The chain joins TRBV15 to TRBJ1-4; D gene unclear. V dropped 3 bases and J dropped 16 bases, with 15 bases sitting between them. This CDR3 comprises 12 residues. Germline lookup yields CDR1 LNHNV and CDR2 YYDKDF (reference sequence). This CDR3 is CATSRPNGEPFF. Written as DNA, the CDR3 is TGTGCCACCAGCAGGCCTAACGGGGAACCGTTTTTT.

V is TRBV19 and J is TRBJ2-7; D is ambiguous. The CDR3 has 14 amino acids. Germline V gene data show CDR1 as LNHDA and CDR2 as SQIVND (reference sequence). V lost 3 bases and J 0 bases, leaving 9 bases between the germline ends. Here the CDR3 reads CASSILGFSYEQYF. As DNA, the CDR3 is TGTGCCAGTAGTATTCTAGGGTTCTCCTACGAGCAGTACTTC. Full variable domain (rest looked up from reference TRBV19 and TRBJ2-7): DGGITQSPKYLFRKEGQNVTLSCEQNLNHDAMYWYRQDPGQGLRLIYYSQIVNDFQKGDIAEGYSVSREKKESFPLTVTSAQKNPTAFYLCASSILGFSYEQYFGPGTRLTVT.

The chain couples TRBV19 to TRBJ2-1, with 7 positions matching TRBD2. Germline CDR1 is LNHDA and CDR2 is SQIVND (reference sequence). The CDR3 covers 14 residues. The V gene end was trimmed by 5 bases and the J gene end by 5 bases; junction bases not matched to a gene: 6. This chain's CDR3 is CASSRISGDNEQFF. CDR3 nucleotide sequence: TGTGCCAGTAGTCGTATCAGCGGGGACAATGAGCAGTTCTTC.

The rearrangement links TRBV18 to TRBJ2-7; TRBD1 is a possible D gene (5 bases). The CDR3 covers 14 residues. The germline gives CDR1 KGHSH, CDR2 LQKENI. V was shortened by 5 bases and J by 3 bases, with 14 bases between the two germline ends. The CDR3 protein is CASSFDSPDYEQYF. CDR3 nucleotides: TGTGCCAGCTCATTTGACAGTCCCGACTACGAGCAGTACTTC.

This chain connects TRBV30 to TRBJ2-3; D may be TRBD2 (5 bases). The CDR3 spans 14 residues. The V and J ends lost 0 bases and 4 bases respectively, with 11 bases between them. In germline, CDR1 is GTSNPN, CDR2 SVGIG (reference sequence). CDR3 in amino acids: CAWSVGRTADTQYF. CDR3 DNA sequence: TGTGCCTGGAGTGTTGGCAGGACTGCAGATACGCAGTATTTT.

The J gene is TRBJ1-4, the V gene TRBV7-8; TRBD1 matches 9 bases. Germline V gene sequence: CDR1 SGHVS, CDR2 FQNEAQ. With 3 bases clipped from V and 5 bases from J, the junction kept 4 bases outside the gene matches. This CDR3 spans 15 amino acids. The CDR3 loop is CASSFPGTGNEKLFF. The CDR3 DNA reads TGTGCCAGCAGCTTCCCGGGGACAGGGAATGAAAAACTGTTTTTT.

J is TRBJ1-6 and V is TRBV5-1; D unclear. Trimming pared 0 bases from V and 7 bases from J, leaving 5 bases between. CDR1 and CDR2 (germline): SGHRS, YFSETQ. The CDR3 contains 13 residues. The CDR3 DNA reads TGCGCCAGCAGCTTGGAATCCAATTCACCCCTCCACTTT. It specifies CASSLESNSPLHF.

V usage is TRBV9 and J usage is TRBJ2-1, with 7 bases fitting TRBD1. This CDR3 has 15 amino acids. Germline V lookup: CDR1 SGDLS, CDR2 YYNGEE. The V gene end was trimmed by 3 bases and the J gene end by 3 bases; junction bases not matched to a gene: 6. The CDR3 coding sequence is TGTGCCAGCAGCGAGGGGGACAGCTACTACAATGAGCAGTTCTTC. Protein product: CASSEGDSYYNEQFF.

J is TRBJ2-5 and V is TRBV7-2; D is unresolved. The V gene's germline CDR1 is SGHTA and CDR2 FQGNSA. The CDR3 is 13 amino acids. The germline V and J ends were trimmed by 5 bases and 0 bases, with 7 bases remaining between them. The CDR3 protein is CASSRFHQETQYF. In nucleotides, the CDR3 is TGTGCCAGCAGCCGCTTTCACCAAGAGACCCAGTACTTC.

In DNA form, the CDR3 reads TGTGCCAGTAGTATGGGAGGGTGGGCTCAGCCCCAGCATTTT. Translation: CASSMGGWAQPQHF. The chain couples TRBV19 to TRBJ1-5; no clear D gene. Trimming took 3 bases from V and 6 from J, leaving 12 bases between them. The CDR3 runs to 14 residues. Germline CDR1 is LNHDA and CDR2 is SQIVND (reference sequence).

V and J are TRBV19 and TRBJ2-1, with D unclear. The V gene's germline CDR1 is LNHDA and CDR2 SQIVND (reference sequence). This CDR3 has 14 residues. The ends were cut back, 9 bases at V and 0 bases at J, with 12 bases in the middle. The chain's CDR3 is CASAQQSSYNEQFF. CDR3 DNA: TGTGCCAGCGCTCAACAGAGCTCCTACAATGAGCAGTTCTTC. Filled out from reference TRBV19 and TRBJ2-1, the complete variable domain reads DGGITQSPKYLFRKEGQNVTLSCEQNLNHDAMYWYRQDPGQGLRLIYYSQIVNDFQKGDIAEGYSVSREKKESFPLTVTSAQKNPTAFYLCASAQQSSYNEQFFGPGTRLTVL.